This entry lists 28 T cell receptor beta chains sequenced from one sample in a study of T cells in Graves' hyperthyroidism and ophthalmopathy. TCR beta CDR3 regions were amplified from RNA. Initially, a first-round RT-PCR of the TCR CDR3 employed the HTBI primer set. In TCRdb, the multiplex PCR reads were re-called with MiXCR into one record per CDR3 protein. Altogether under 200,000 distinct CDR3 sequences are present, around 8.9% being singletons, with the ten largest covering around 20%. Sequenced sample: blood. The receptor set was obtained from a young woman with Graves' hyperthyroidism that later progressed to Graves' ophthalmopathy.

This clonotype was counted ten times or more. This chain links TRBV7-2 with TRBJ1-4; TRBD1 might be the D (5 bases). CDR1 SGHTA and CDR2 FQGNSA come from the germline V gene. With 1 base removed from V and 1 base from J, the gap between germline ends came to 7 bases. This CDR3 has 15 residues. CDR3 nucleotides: TGTGCCAGCAGCTTAGGGGGGAGAACTAATGAAAAACTGTTTTTT. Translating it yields CASSLGGRTNEKLFF.

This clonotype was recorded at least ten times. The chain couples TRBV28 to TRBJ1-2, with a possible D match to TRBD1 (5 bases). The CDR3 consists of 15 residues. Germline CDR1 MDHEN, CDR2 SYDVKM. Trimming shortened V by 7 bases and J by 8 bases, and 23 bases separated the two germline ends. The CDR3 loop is CASTLPLRKGIGYTF. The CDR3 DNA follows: TGTGCCAGCACCCTCCCCCTTAGGAAGGGGATCGGCTACACCTTC.

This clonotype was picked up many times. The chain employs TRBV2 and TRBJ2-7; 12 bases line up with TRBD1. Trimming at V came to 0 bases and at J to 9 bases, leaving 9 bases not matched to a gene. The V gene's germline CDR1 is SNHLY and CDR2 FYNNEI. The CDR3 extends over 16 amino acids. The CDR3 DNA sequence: TGTGCCAGCAGTGAAGCCGGGGGACAGGGGGCGCTTGGGCAGTACTTC. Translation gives CASSEAGGQGALGQYF.

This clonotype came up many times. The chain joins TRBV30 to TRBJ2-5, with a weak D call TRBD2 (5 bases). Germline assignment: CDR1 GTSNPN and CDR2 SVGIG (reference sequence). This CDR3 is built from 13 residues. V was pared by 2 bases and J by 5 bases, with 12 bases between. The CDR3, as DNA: TGTGCCTGGAGTTTCGGGGAGCGGGAGACCCAGTACTTC. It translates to CAWSFGERETQYF.

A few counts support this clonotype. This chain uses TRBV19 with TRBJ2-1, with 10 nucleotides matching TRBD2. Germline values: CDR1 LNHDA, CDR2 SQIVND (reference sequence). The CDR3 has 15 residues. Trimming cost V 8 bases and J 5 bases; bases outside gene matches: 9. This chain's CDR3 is CASVSSGGKDNEQFF. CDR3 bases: TGTGCCAGTGTCTCTAGCGGGGGCAAAGACAATGAGCAGTTCTTC.

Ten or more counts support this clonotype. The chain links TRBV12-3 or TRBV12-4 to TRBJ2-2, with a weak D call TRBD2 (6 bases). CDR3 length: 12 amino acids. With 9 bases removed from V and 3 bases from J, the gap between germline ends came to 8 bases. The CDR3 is CASWGDTGELFF. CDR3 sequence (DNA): TGTGCCAGTTGGGGGGACACCGGGGAGCTGTTTTTT.

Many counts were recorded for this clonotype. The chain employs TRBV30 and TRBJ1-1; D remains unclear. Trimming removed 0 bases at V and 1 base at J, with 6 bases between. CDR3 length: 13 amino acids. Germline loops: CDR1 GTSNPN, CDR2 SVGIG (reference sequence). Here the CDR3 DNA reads TGTGCCTGGAGTGTACAACGGAACACTGAAGCTTTCTTT. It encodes CAWSVQRNTEAFF.

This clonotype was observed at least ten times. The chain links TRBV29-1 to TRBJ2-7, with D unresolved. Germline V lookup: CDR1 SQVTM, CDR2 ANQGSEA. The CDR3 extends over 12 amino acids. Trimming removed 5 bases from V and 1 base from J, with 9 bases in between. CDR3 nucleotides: TGCAGCGTTCAAACGGGTTCCTACGAGCAGTACTTC. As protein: CSVQTGSYEQYF.

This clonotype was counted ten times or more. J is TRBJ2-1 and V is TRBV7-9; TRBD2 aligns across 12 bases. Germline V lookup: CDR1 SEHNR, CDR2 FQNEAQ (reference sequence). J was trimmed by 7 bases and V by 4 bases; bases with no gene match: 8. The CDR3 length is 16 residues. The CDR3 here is CASSSPVTSGGNEQFF. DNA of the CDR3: TGTGCCAGCAGCTCCCCCGTCACTAGCGGGGGGAATGAGCAGTTCTTC.

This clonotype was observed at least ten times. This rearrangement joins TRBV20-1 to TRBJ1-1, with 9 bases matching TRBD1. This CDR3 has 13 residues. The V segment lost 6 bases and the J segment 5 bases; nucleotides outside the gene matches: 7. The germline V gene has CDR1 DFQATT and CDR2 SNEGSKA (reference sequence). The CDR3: CSASQGALTEAFF. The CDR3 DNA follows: TGCAGTGCATCACAGGGGGCGCTTACTGAAGCTTTCTTT.

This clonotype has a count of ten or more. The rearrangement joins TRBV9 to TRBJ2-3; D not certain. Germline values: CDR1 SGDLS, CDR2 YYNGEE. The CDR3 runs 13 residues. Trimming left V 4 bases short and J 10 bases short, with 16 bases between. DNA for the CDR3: TGTGCCAGCAGCCCCCACCCAGAGTTTTCGCAGTATTTT. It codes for CASSPHPEFSQYF.

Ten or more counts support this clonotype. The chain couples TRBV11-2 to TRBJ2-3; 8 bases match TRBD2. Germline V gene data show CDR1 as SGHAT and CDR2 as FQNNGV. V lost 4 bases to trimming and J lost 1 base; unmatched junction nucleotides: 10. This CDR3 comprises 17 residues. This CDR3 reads CASSSFLLTSGTDTQYF. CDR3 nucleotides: TGTGCCAGCAGCTCATTCTTATTGACTAGCGGCACAGATACGCAGTATTTT.

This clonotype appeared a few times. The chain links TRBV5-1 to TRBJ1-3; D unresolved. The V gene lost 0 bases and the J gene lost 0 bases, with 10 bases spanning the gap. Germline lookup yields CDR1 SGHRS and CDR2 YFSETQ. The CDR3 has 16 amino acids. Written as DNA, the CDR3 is TGCGCCAGCAGCTTGGTCTCGGGGTTCTCTGGAAACACCATATATTTT. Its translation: CASSLVSGFSGNTIYF.

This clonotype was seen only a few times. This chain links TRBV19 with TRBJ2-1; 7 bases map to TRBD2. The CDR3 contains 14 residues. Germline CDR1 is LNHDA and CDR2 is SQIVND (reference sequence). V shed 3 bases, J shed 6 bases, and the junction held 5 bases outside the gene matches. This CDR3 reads CASSIEGGRNEQFF. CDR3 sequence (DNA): TGTGCCAGTAGTATTGAGGGAGGGCGCAATGAGCAGTTCTTC.

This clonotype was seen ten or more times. The CDR3 is CASSFGQFDEQFF. CDR3 bases: TGCGCCAGCAGCTTCGGACAGTTTGATGAGCAGTTCTTC. The chain is built from TRBV5-1 and TRBJ2-1; D might be TRBD1 (6 bases). Deletions cut 2 bases from V and 8 bases from J, with 11 bases between. CDR3 length: 13 amino acids. Germline loops: CDR1 SGHRS, CDR2 YFSETQ.

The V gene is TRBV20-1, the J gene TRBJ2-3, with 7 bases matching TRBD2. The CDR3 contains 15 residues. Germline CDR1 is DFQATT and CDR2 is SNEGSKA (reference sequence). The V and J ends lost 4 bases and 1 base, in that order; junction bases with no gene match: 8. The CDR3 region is CSATRLAGGTDTQYF. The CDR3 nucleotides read TGCAGTGCTACCCGCCTCGCGGGGGGCACAGATACGCAGTATTTT.

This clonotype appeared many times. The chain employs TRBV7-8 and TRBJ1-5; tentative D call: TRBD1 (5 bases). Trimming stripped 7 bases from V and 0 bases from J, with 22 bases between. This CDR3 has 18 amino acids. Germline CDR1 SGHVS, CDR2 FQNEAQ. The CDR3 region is CASKRTPRGRDSNQPQHF. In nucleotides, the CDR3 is TGTGCCAGCAAAAGAACCCCGAGGGGAAGGGATAGCAATCAGCCCCAGCATTTT.

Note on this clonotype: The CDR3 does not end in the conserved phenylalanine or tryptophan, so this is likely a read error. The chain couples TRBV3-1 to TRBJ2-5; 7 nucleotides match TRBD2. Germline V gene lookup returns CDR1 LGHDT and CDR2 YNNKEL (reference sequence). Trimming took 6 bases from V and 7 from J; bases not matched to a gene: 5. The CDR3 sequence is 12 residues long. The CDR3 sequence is CASRAWGGTQYL. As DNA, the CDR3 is TGTGCCAGCAGGGCCTGGGGGGGGACCCAGTACTTA.

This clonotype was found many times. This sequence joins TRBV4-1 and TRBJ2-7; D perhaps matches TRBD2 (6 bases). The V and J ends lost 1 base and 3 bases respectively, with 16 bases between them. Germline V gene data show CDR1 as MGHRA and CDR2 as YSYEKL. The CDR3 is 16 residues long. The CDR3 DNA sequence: TGCGCCAGCAGCCAAGCTCTGGGTAGCGGAGTCTACGAGCAGTACTTC. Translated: CASSQALGSGVYEQYF.

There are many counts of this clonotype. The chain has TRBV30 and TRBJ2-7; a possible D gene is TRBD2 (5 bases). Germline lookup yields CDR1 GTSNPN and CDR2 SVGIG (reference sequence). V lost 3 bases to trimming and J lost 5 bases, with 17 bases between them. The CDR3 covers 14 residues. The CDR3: CAWSAEREIHEQYF. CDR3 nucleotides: TGTGCCTGGAGCGCAGAGAGGGAGATCCACGAGCAGTACTTC.

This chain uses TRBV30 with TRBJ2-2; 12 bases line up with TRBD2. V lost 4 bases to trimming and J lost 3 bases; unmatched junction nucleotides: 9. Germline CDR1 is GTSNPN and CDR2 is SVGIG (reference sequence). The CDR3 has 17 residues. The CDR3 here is CAWTDLAGGPDTGELFF. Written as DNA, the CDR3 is TGTGCCTGGACGGACCTAGCGGGAGGGCCGGACACCGGGGAGCTGTTTTTT.

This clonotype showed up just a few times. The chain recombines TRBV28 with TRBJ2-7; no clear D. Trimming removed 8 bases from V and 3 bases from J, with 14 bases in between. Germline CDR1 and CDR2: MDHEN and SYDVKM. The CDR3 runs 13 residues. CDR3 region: CASSSGRLYEQYF. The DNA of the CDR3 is TGTGCCAGCTCGTCCGGCAGGCTCTACGAGCAGTACTTC.

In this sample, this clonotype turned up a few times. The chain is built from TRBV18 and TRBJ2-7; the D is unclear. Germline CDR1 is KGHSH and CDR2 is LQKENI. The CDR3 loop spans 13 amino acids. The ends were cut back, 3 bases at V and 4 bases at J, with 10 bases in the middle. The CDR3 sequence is CASSPAPLYEQYF. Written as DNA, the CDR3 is TGTGCCAGCTCACCGGCACCCCTGTACGAGCAGTACTTC.

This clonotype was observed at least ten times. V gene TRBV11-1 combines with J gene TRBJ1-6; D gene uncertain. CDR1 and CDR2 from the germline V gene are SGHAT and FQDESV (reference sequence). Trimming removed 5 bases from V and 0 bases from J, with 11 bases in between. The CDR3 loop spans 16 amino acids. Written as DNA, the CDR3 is TGTGCCAGCAGCGATCACTTGAGCTCCTATAATTCACCCCTCCACTTT. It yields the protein CASSDHLSSYNSPLHF.

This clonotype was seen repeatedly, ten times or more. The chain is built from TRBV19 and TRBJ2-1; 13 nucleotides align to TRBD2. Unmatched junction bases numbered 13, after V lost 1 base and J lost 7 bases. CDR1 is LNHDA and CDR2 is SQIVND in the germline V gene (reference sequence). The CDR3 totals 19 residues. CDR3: CASSIVSPRTSGSRNEQFF. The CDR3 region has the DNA TGTGCCAGTAGTATAGTAAGCCCCCGGACTAGCGGGAGTAGAAATGAGCAGTTCTTC. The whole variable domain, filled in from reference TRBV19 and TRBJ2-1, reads DGGITQSPKYLFRKEGQNVTLSCEQNLNHDAMYWYRQDPGQGLRLIYYSQIVNDFQKGDIAEGYSVSREKKESFPLTVTSAQKNPTAFYLCASSIVSPRTSGSRNEQFFGPGTRLTVL.

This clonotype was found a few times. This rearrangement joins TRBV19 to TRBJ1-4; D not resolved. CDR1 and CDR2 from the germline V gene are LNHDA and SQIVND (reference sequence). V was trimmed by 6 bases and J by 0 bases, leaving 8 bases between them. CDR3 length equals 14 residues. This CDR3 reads CASRGSTTNEKLFF. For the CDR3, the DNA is TGTGCCAGTAGGGGTAGCACAACTAATGAAAAACTGTTTTTT.

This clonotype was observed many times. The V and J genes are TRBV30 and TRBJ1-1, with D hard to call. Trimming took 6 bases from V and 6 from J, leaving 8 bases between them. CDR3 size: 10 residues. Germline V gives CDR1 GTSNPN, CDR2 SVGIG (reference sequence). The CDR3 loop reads CACIRPEAFF. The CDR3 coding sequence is TGTGCCTGTATTCGGCCTGAAGCTTTCTTT. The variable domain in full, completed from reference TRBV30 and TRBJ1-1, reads SQTIHQWPATLVQPVGSPLSLECTVEGTSNPNLYWYRQAAGRGLQLLFYSVGIGQISSEVPQNLSASRPQDRQFILSSKKLLLSDSGFYLCACIRPEAFFGQGTRLTVV.

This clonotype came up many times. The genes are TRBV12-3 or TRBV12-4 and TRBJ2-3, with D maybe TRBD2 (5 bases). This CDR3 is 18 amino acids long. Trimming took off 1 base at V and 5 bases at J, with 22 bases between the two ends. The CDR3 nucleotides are TGTGCCAGCAGTTTAGAGGTCCGTAACAGCGGCCCGGAAGATACGCAGTATTTT. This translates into CASSLEVRNSGPEDTQYF.